Listed here are 10 T cell receptor beta chains from one sample, sequenced in a study of cytomegalovirus exposure and HLA in healthy donors. It was with 60 Vbeta and 13 Jbeta primers that the PCR ran. The data were produced by immunoSEQ multiplex PCR, yet TCRdb's version contains in-frame clones alone and is incomplete. The sample yields 130,000 to 150,000 clones, almost 80% seen once. Sequencing was done on a sample of PBMCs. The source of these receptors is a male donor in good health and CMV-seronegative.

This chain connects TRBV6-4 to TRBJ2-1, with a tentative D call TRBD1 (5 bases). Germline V gene lookup returns CDR1 MRHNA and CDR2 SNTAGT. The length of the CDR3 is 13 residues. The V end was cut by 5 bases, the J end by 5 bases, with 10 bases between. The CDR3 spells CASSKQANNEQFF. In DNA form, the CDR3 reads TGTGCCAGCAGTAAACAGGCAAACAATGAGCAGTTCTTC.

The genes are TRBV5-1 and TRBJ2-7; D may be TRBD2 (5 bases). CDR1 and CDR2 from the germline V gene are SGHRS and YFSETQ. The V end was cut by 4 bases, the J end by 6 bases, with 17 bases between. The CDR3 covers 14 residues. The CDR3 nucleotides read TGCGCCAGCAGCCCTACGGGAAAAGGGCTCGAGCAGTACTTC. Encoded protein: CASSPTGKGLEQYF.

The chain has TRBV29-1 and TRBJ2-5, with D hard to call. There are 11 residues in the CDR3. Germline V gene sequence: CDR1 SQVTM, CDR2 ANQGSEA. Trimming shortened V by 4 bases and J by 2 bases, and 5 bases separated the two germline ends. The CDR3 DNA reads TGCAGCGTTGCTAATCAAGAGACCCAGTACTTC. This sequence encodes CSVANQETQYF.

The rearrangement links TRBV4-1 to TRBJ1-1; TRBD1 might be the D (6 bases). Trimming stripped 0 bases from V and 6 bases from J, with 11 bases between. CDR3 length equals 14 residues. CDR1 and CDR2 (germline): MGHRA, YSYEKL. The CDR3 sequence: CASSQDGGGSEAFF. The CDR3, as DNA: TGCGCCAGCAGCCAAGATGGGGGGGGCTCTGAAGCTTTCTTT.

This clone occurred a few times. The gene calls are TRBV2 and TRBJ1-2, with TRBD1 matching over 8 bases. After removal of 4 bases from V and 4 bases from J, the junction contained 5 bases not matched to a gene. CDR1 SNHLY and CDR2 FYNNEI come from the germline V gene. This CDR3 has 14 residues. The CDR3, as DNA: TGTGCCAGCAGTGTGGGGACAGGATCCTATGGCTACACCTTC. The encoded protein is CASSVGTGSYGYTF.

The chain combines TRBV11-2 with TRBJ2-7, with D perhaps TRBD2 (5 bases). V gave up 1 base and J gave up 5 bases, with 15 bases separating them. CDR1 and CDR2 from the germline V gene are SGHAT and FQNNGV. The CDR3 loop spans 15 amino acids. Written as DNA, the CDR3 is TGTGCCAGCAGCTTAGCTCGGACGGGGTCCCACGAGCAGTACTTC. This gives the protein CASSLARTGSHEQYF. Full variable domain (remainder filled in from reference TRBV11-2 and TRBJ2-7): EAGVAQSPRYKIIEKRQSVAFWCNPISGHATLYWYQQILGQGPKLLIQFQNNGVVDDSQLPKDRFSAERLKGVDSTLKIQPAKLEDSAVYLCASSLARTGSHEQYFGPGTRLTVT.

The rearrangement uses TRBV4-1 and TRBJ2-7; 7 bases match TRBD1. The trim removed 1 base at V and 2 bases at J, leaving 5 bases unmatched. CDR3 size: 15 residues. Germline CDR1 MGHRA, CDR2 YSYEKL. CDR3 nucleotides: TGCGCCAGCAGCCAAGGAGGGACAGCCGCCTACGAGCAGTACTTC. This sequence encodes CASSQGGTAAYEQYF.

The chain uses TRBV27 and TRBJ2-5; D may be TRBD2 (6 bases). CDR3 length: 13 residues. The germline V gene encodes CDR1 MNHEY and CDR2 SMNVEV (reference sequence). Trimming shortened V by 8 bases and J by 5 bases, and 15 bases separated the two germline ends. The CDR3 here is CASRGWAGETQYF. The CDR3 region has the DNA TGTGCCAGCCGGGGGTGGGCGGGGGAGACCCAGTACTTC.

Points on this clone: The sample carries other DNA sequences with the same CDR3. The V and J genes are TRBV7-6 and TRBJ1-3; 7 bases align to TRBD1. The length of the CDR3 is 19 residues. Trimming at V came to 5 bases and at J to 4 bases, leaving 20 bases not matched to a gene. Germline CDR1 is SGHVS and CDR2 is FNYEAQ. CDR3: CASSQTSQTRPGQGNTIYF. For the CDR3, the DNA is TGTGCCAGCAGCCAGACCAGCCAAACCCGACCGGGACAGGGAAACACCATATATTTT.

The chain is built from TRBV5-1 and TRBJ2-5; 8 bases are a match to TRBD2. CDR3 size: 17 residues. The V gene end was trimmed by 1 base and the J gene end by 5 bases; junction bases not matched to a gene: 13. Germline lookup yields CDR1 SGHRS and CDR2 YFSETQ. CDR3 residues: CASSLPHVGRVEETQYF. The CDR3 DNA reads TGCGCCAGCAGCTTGCCCCACGTCGGGAGGGTGGAGGAGACCCAGTACTTC.